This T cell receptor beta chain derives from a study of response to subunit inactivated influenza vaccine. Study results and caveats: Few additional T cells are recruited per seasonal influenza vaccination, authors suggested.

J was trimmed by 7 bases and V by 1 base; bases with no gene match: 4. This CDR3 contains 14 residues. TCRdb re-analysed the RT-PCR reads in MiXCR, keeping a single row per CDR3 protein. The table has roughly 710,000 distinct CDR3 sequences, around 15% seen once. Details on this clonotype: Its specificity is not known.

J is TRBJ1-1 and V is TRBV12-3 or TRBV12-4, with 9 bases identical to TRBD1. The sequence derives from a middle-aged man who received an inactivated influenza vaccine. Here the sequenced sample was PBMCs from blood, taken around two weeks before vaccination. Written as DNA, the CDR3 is TGTGCCAGCAGTTTAGACGGGACAGGGCTTGAAGCTTTCTTT. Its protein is CASSLDGTGLEAFF.